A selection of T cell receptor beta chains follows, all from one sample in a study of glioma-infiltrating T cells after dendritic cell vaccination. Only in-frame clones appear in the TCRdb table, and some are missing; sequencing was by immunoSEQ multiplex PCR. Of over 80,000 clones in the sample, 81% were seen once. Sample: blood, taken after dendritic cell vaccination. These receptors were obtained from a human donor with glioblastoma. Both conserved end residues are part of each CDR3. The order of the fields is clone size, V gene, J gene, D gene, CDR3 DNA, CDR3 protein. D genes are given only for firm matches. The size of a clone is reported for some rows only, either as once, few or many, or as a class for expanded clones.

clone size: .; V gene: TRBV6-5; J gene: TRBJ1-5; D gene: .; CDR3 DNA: TGTGCCAGCAGTTGGAGGATTAATCAGCCCCAGCATTTT; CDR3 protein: CASSWRINQPQHF
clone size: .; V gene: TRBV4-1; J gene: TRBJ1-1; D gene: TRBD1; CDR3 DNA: TGCGCCAGCAGCTTCTTGACAGGGGTCAACACTGAAGCTTTCTTT; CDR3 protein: CASSFLTGVNTEAFF
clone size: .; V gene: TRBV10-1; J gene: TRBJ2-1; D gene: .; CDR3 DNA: TGCGCCAGCAGTGAGTGGGGTAGCGGCCGTAGCTCCTACAATGAGCAGTTCTTC; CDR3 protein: CASSEWGSGRSSYNEQFF
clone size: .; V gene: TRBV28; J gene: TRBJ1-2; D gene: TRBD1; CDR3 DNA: TGTGCCAGCAGACAGGGGACCTATGGCTACACCTTC; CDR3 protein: CASRQGTYGYTF
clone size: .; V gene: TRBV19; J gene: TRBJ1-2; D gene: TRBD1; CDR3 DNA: TGTGCCAGCGGGACAGGGGACTATGGCTACACCTTC; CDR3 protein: CASGTGDYGYTF
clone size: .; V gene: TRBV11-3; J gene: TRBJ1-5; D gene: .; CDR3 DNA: TGTGCCAGCAGCCCCGAAGGTCAGGGGTATCAGCCCCAGCATTTT; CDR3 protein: CASSPEGQGYQPQHF
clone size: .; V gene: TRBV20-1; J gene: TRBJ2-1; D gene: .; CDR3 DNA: TGCAGTGCTGGCGAGGTTATTGAGCAGTTCTTC; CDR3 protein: CSAGEVIEQFF
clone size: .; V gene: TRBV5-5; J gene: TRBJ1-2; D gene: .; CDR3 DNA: TGTGCCAGCAGCTCCGGGACACCAACTAACTATGGCTACACCTTC; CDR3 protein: CASSSGTPTNYGYTF
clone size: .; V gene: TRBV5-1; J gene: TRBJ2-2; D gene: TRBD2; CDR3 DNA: TGCGCCAGCAGCCCTCGGGGACTAGCGGGAGGCATTAACACCGGGGAGCTGTTTTTT; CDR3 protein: CASSPRGLAGGINTGELFF
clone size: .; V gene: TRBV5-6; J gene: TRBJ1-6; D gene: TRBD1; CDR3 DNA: TGTGCCAGCAGCCCCGGCAGGGGGTTGAATTCACCCCTCCACTTT; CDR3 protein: CASSPGRGLNSPLHF
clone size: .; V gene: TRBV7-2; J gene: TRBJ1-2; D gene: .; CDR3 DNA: TGTGCCAGCAGCTCACATAGTGTGGTCGGGGTGCGGGAACGCTATGGCTACACCTTC; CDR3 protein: CASSSHSVVGVRERYGYTF
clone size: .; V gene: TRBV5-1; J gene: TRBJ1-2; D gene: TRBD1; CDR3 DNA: TGCGCCAGCAGCTTGGCCACAGGGGCCCCTGGGGGCTACACCTTC; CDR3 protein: CASSLATGAPGGYTF
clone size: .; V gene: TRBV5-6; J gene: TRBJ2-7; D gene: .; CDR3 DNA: TGTGCCAGCAGCAGGGGGGGGGACGAGCAGTACTTC; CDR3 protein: CASSRGGDEQYF
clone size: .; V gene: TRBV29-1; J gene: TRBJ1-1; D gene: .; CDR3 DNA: TGCAGCGTTGAAGGGGCCTTGAACACTGAAGCTTTCTTT; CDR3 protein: CSVEGALNTEAFF
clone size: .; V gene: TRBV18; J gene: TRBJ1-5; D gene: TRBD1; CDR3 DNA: TGTGCCAGCTCACCATCACGGACAGGGTATCGCGGAGATGGCAATCAGCCCCAGCATTTT; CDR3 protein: CASSPSRTGYRGDGNQPQHF
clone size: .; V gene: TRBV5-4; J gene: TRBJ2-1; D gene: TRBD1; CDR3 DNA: TGTGCCAGCAGCACGGGACAGGGATATTACAATGAGCAGTTCTTC; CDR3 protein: CASSTGQGYYNEQFF
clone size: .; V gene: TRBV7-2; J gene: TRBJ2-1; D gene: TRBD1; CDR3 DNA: TGTGCCAGCAGCCCGGGACAGGGGTGGCAGTTCTTC; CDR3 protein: CASSPGQGWQFF
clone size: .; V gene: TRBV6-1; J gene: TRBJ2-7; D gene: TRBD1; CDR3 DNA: TGTGCCAGCAGGGACAGGCGGACGGTCTCCTACGAGCAGTACTTC; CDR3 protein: CASRDRRTVSYEQYF
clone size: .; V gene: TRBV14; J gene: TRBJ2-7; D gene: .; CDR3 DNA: TGTGCCAGCAGCCCCTTAGGGGGAAACTCCTACGAGCAGTACTTC; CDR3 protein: CASSPLGGNSYEQYF
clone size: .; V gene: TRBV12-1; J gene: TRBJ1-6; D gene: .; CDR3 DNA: TGTGCCAGCAGCTCACAGGATGAAGAAAATTCACCCCTCCACTTT; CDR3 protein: CASSSQDEENSPLHF
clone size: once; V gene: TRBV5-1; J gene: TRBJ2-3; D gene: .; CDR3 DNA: TGCGCCAGCAGCGTGCAGGGCGGCACAGATACGCAGTATTTT; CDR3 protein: CASSVQGGTDTQYF
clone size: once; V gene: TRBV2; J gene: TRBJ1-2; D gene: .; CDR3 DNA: TGTGCCAGGACGAGGACAGTTTACTATGGCTACACCTTC; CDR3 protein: CARTRTVYYGYTF
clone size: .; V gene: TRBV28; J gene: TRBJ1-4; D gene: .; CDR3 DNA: TGTGCCAGCAGCCAGGGTAGGAGTGAAAAACTGTTTTTT; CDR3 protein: CASSQGRSEKLFF
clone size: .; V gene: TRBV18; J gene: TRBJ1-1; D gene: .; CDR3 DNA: TGTGCCAGCTCCCAGGGGCTCGGCACTGAAGCTTTCTTT; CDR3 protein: CASSQGLGTEAFF
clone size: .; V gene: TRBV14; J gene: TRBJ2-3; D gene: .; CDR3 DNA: TGTGCCAGCAGCCAAGAATTAAGCAGGGGAGGCACAGATACGCAGTATTTT; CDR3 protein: CASSQELSRGGTDTQYF
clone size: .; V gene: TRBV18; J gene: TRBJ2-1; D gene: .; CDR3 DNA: TGTGCCAGCTCACCGGGGGTTAGGGGGAATGAGCAGTTCTTC; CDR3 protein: CASSPGVRGNEQFF
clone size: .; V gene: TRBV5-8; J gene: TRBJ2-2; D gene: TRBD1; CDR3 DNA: TGTGCCAGCAGCTGGGACAGGGGGTTCGGGTTCACCGGGGAGCTGTTTTTT; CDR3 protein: CASSWDRGFGFTGELFF
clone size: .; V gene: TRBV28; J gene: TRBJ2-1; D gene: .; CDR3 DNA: TGTGCCAGCAGGGGGGGGGCCAATGAGCAGTTCTTC; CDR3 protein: CASRGGANEQFF
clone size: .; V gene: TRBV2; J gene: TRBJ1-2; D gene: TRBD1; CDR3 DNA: TGTGCCAGCAGCGCAACGACAGGGAACTATGGCTACACCTTC; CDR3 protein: CASSATTGNYGYTF
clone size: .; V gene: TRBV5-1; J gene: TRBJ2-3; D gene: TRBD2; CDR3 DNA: TGCGCCAGCACCACAACTAGCGTCACAGATACGCAGTATTTT; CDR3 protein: CASTTTSVTDTQYF
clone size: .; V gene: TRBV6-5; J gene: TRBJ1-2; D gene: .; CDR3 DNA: TGTGCCAGCAGCCCATGGGGGGGAGAAGCCTATGGCTACACCTTC; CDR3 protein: CASSPWGGEAYGYTF
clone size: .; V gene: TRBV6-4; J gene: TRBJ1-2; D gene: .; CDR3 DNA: TGTGCCAGCAGTCCTACAGGGCTGGGCTATGGCTACACCTTC; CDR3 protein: CASSPTGLGYGYTF
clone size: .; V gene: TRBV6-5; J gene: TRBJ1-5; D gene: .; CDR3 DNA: TGTGCCAGCCGAGGTGGCGGCGATCAGCCCCAGCATTTT; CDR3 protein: CASRGGGDQPQHF
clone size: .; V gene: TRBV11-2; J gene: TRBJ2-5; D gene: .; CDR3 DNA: TGTGCCAGCAGCTTAGCTCTTCGACTGACTAACCCAGAGACCCAGTACTTC; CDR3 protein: CASSLALRLTNPETQYF
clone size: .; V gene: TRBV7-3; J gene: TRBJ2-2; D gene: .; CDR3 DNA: TGTGCCAGCAGCTCCCCAGGGGCCGGGGAGCTGTTTTTT; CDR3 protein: CASSSPGAGELFF
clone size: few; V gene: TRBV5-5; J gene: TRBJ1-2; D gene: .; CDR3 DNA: TGTGCCAGCAGCTTGAGGGGGAGGGGGACCGACTTATATGGCTACACCTTC; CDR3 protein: CASSLRGRGTDLYGYTF
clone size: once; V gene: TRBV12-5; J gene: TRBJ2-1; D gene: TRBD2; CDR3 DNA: TGTGCTAGTGGACCCGGGGGAGCGGGGGGCAATGAGCAGTTCTTC; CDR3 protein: CASGPGGAGGNEQFF
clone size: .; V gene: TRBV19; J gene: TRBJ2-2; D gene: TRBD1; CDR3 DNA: TGTGCCAGTAGTCTACAGGGGCTCGGCAACACCGGGGAGCTGTTTTTT; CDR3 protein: CASSLQGLGNTGELFF
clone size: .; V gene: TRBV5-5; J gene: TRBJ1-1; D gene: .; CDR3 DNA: TGTGCCAGCAGCTTGGCCGGGGGGCCGGATTCAACTGAAGCTTTCTTT; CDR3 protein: CASSLAGGPDSTEAFF
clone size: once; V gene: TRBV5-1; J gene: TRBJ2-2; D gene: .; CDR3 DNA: TGCGCCAGCAGAATTGAGGAGGACGGGGAGCTGTTTTTT; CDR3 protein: CASRIEEDGELFF
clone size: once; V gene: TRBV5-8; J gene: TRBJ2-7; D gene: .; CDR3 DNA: TGTGCCAGCAGGTCCGACATGCACGAGCAGTACTTC; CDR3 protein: CASRSDMHEQYF
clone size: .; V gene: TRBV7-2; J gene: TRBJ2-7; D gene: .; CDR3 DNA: TGTGCCAGCAGCTTAGGCGTACAGGGCCTGAGCTCCTACGAGCAGTACTTC; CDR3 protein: CASSLGVQGLSSYEQYF
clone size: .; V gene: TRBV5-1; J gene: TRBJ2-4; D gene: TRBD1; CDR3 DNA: TGCGCCAGCAGCCACTCCGGACAGGCCGCAATTAAAAACATTCAGTACTTC; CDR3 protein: CASSHSGQAAIKNIQYF
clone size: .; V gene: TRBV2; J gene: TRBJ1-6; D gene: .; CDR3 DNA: TGTGCCAGCAGTGAAGTCCCTAGCACTTGGAGCTCCTATAATTCACCCCTCCACTTT; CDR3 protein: CASSEVPSTWSSYNSPLHF
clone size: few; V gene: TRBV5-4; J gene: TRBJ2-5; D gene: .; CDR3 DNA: TGTGCCAGCAGCCGAGCCCCGGGTCAAGAGACCCAGTACTTC; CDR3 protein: CASSRAPGQETQYF
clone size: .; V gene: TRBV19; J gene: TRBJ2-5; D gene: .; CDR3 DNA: TGTGCCAGTAGTGCCCCGGGAAGGGAAGAGACCCAGTACTTC; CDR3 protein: CASSAPGREETQYF
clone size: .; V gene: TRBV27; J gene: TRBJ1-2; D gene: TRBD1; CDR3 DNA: TGTGCCAGCAGCCCGGTGACAGGGGACTGGGGCTACACCTTC; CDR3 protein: CASSPVTGDWGYTF
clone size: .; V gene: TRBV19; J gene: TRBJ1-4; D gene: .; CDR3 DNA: TGTGCCAGTAGTATGGCGGGGGCTGGGGAAAAACTGTTTTTT; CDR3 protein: CASSMAGAGEKLFF
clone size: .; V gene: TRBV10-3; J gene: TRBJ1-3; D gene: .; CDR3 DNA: TGTGCCATCAGTGGGGGCAGGGATGGAAACACCATATATTTT; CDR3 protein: CAISGGRDGNTIYF
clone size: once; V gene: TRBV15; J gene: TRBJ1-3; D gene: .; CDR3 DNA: TGTGCCACCAGCAGAGATGTGATGCGGAACACCATATATTTT; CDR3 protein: CATSRDVMRNTIYF
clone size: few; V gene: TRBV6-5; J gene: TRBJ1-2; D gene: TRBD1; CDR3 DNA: TGTGCCAGCAAGCTACTCCTCGGACAGGCCTATGGCTACACCTTC; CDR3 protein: CASKLLLGQAYGYTF
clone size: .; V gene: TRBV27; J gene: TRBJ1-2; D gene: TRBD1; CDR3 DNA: TGTGCCAGCACCTCAAGGTCGCAGGGGGCTTCGCCTAACTATGGCTACACCTTC; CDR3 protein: CASTSRSQGASPNYGYTF
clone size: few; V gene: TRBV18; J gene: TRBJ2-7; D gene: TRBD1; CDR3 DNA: TGTGCCAGCTCACCTACGGACAGGAAATACGAGCAGTACTTC; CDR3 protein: CASSPTDRKYEQYF
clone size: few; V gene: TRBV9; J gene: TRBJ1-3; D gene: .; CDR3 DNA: TGTGCCAGCAGCGTAGCTTCGTGGCAGGGGCTGAGGGGAAACACCATATATTTT; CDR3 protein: CASSVASWQGLRGNTIYF
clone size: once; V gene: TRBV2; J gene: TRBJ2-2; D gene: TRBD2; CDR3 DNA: TGTGCCAGCATTTTAGGACTAGCGGGACATACCGGGGAGCTGTTTTTT; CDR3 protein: CASILGLAGHTGELFF